The sequence of this TCR beta chain was determined in a study of T-cell memory formation after mild COVID-19. Study-wide results and limits: For second-wave clones that peaked at day 37, SARS-CoV-2 specificity went unverified.

The CDR3 consists of 16 residues. Losses at the gene ends were 0 bases for V and 4 bases for J; bases not matched to a gene: 4. CDR1 and CDR2 from the germline V gene are LGHNA and YSLEER. This clonotype was seen ten or more times. Its antigen is still unknown. TCRdb passed the 5' RACE reads through MiXCR, listing each CDR3 protein once. The repertoire has under 50,000 distinct CDR3 sequences, 25% to 35% of them found once; the top ten carry around 45%. V gene TRBV4-3 combines with J gene TRBJ2-1; 9 positions match TRBD2. The origin of this receptor is a man younger than 30 who had mild COVID-19 (a few samples of this study predate the infection). Cell type and time point are not known. Sequencing input: PBMCs or a T cell subset sorted from them (not recorded which). For the CDR3, the DNA is TGCGCCAGCAGCCAAGATTCCGCGGGGGGGTACAATGAGCAGTTCTTC. Protein product: CASSQDSAGGYNEQFF.